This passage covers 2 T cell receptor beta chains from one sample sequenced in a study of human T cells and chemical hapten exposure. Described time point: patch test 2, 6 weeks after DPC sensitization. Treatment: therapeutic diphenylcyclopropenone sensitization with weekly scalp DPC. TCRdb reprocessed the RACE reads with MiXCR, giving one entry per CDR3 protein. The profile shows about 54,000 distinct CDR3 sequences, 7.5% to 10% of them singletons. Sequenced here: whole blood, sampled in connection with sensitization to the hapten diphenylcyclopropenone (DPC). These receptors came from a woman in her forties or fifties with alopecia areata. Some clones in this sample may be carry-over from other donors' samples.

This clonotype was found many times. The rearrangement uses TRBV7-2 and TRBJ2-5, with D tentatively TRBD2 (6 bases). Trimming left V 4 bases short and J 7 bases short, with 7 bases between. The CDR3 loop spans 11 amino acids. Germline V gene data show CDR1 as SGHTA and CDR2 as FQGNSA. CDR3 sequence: CASSSGRTQYF. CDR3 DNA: TGTGCCAGCAGCTCCGGGAGGACCCAGTACTTC.

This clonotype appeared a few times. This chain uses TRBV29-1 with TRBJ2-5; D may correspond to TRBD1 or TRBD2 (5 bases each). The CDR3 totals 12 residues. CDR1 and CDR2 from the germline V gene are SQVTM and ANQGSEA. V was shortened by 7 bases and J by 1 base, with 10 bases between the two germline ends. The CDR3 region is CSGGRFQETQYF. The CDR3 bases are TGCAGCGGGGGACGTTTCCAAGAGACCCAGTACTTC.